In its sample, the clone carrying this T cell receptor (beta chain) was seen once. The antigen is not known. The sample is drawn from a study of cytomegalovirus exposure and HLA in healthy donors. Study details: It was reported in a later analysis that the same platform had been used for the 120 validation repertoires as for the 550 to 750 first-cohort repertoires. Study-wide results and caveats: The tendency of first-cohort TCR clusters to co-occur in the 90 to 150 validation repertoires was the finding of a later analysis. Associated with cytomegalovirus, according to the listing, were 150 to 200 TCR beta chains.

Only in-frame clones appear in the TCRdb table, and some are missing; sequencing was by immunoSEQ multiplex PCR. The data contain fewer than 140,000 clones, approximately 90% of them singletons. The sequence came from a woman under 30 in good health and CMV-seropositive. Sequencing was carried out using PBMCs.

CDR3 nucleotide sequence: TGTGCCAGCAGCCACTCCGCCTCTGACCAGTACTTC. Amino acid sequence: CASSHSASDQYF. The chain carries TRBV6-1 and TRBJ2-5; D is unclear. CDR1 MNHNS and CDR2 SASEGT come from the germline V gene. The CDR3 sequence is 12 residues long. The V and J ends lost 6 bases and 10 bases respectively, with 15 bases between them.